The next 15 T cell receptor beta chains were all read from a single sample in a study of CD8 T cells in ankylosing spondylitis. A single record per CDR3 protein comes from TCRdb applying MiXCR to the 5' RACE reads. The table shows some 220,000 distinct CDR3 sequences, with about 11% occurring only once. The specimen was blood, either unsorted or a sorted T cell fraction (not recorded which). These receptors all come from a male donor with ankylosing spondylitis or in good health (not recorded which).

This clonotype appeared a few times. This rearrangement joins TRBV5-1 to TRBJ1-1; 8 nucleotides align to TRBD1. CDR1 is SGHRS and CDR2 is YFSETQ in the germline V gene. CDR3 length: 14 residues. V lost 2 bases to trimming and J lost 7 bases; unmatched junction nucleotides: 7. CDR3 DNA sequence: TGCGCCAGCAGCTTTGGGACAGGAGTGGGTGAAGCTTTCTTT. Translated: CASSFGTGVGEAFF.

V is TRBV30 and J is TRBJ2-2; D gene ambiguous. Deletions cut 0 bases from V and 7 bases from J, with 9 bases between. CDR1 is GTSNPN, CDR2 SVGIG, per germline (reference sequence). The CDR3 has 13 amino acids. The CDR3 sequence: CAWSVRRSGELFF. CDR3 nucleotide sequence: TGTGCCTGGAGTGTACGAAGAAGCGGGGAGCTGTTTTTT.

V is TRBV29-1 and J is TRBJ2-3; either TRBD1 or TRBD2 may supply D (5 bases each). V lost 6 bases, J lost 6 bases, and 19 bases lay in between. Germline V gene sequence: CDR1 SQVTM, CDR2 ANQGSEA. This CDR3 region has 14 residues. The CDR3 sequence is CSVGTGLSLDTQYF. The CDR3 coding sequence is TGCAGCGTGGGGACGGGCCTGTCCCTGGATACGCAGTATTTT.

This clonotype occurred many times. The chain employs TRBV5-1 and TRBJ2-7; 10 bases fit TRBD2. V gave up 0 bases and J gave up 3 bases; unmatched junction bases: 3. This CDR3 spans 15 amino acids. Germline V gene sequence: CDR1 SGHRS, CDR2 YFSETQ. In DNA, the CDR3 is TGCGCCAGCAGCTTGGCCAGCGGGAGGGGCTACGAGCAGTACTTC. This codes for CASSLASGRGYEQYF.

The chain employs TRBV5-6 and TRBJ1-5, with a possible D match to TRBD1 (5 bases). Germline loops: CDR1 SGHDT, CDR2 YYEEEE. The CDR3 covers 15 residues. Trimming cost V 4 bases and J 4 bases, with 15 bases left between them. CDR3 residues: CASSAGPDRNQPQHF. CDR3 bases: TGTGCCAGCAGCGCGGGACCCGACCGAAATCAGCCCCAGCATTTT.

This clonotype was seen at least ten times. This chain joins TRBV10-3 and TRBJ1-6; the match to TRBD1 covers 8 bases. With V trimmed by 2 bases and J by 7 bases, 4 bases remained unmatched. The CDR3 consists of 15 residues. The V gene's germline CDR1 is ENHRY and CDR2 SYGVKD. The CDR3 loop reads CAISEDGQGNSPLHF. The CDR3 DNA follows: TGTGCCATCAGTGAGGACGGACAGGGAAATTCACCCCTCCACTTT.

This clonotype has a count of ten or more. The chain employs TRBV5-1 and TRBJ1-1; 7 positions match TRBD1. Germline V lookup: CDR1 SGHRS, CDR2 YFSETQ. V lost 2 bases and J lost 0; bases outside the gene matches: 4. CDR3 length: 15 residues. Here the CDR3 DNA reads TGCGCCAGCAGCTTAGGGGGCCGACTGAACACTGAAGCTTTCTTT. This codes for CASSLGGRLNTEAFF.

This clonotype was seen at least ten times. The J gene is TRBJ2-7, the V gene TRBV20-1; no clear D. CDR1 and CDR2 (germline): DFQATT, SNEGSKA (reference sequence). There are 14 residues in the CDR3. V lost 6 bases, J lost 2 bases, and 17 bases lay in between. CDR3 protein: CSAPSPVITYEQYF. Written as DNA, the CDR3 is TGCAGTGCCCCGTCCCCGGTGATCACCTACGAGCAGTACTTC.

This clonotype was found many times. The rearrangement links TRBV20-1 to TRBJ1-2, with TRBD1 identical over 7 bases. The CDR3 sequence is 16 residues long. The germline CDR1 and CDR2 sequences are DFQATT and SNEGSKA (reference sequence). V lost 5 bases, J lost 6 bases, and 18 bases stayed unmatched. CDR3 sequence reads: CSASPGQPASSHGYTF. The CDR3 DNA reads TGCAGTGCTTCGCCGGGACAGCCTGCCTCGAGTCATGGCTACACCTTC.

This clonotype was picked up many times. This sequence joins TRBV5-1 and TRBJ2-7; D uncertain. CDR3 length: 13 residues. The V gene's germline CDR1 is SGHRS and CDR2 YFSETQ. The V end was cut by 0 bases, the J end by 5 bases, with 9 bases between. This chain's CDR3 is CASSLAGSNEQYF. CDR3 sequence (DNA): TGCGCCAGCAGCTTGGCGGGCTCGAACGAGCAGTACTTC.

This clonotype was seen repeatedly, ten times or more. This chain joins TRBV6-5 and TRBJ2-2; the D gene is possibly TRBD1 (8 bases). Germline V lookup: CDR1 MNHEY, CDR2 SVGAGI. The V gene lost 2 bases and the J gene lost 7 bases, with 14 bases spanning the gap. The CDR3 consists of 15 residues. CDR3 sequence (DNA): TGTGCCAGCAGTTACCGACAGGGGAGGGACGGGGAGCTGTTTTTT. It is translated as CASSYRQGRDGELFF.

This clonotype was observed at least ten times. This sequence joins TRBV10-3 and TRBJ1-5; D might be TRBD1 (6 bases). V lost 10 bases, J lost 4 bases, and 11 bases lay in between. This CDR3 is 12 amino acids long. Per the germline V gene, CDR1 is ENHRY and CDR2 is SYGVKD. The CDR3 is CATQGGNQPQHF. As DNA, the CDR3 is TGTGCCACCCAAGGGGGGAATCAGCCCCAGCATTTT.

This clonotype was recorded many times. This chain links TRBV18 with TRBJ2-7, with a tentative D call TRBD1 (6 bases). Germline-derived CDR1 and CDR2 are KGHSH and LQKENI. The ends were cut back, 6 bases at V and 5 bases at J, with 14 bases in the middle. CDR3 length equals 13 residues. The CDR3 is CASSLRTDDEQYF. In DNA, the CDR3 is TGTGCCAGCTCGCTCCGGACAGATGACGAGCAGTACTTC.

The CDR3 DNA sequence: TGTGCCAGCAGCTTGGCCGAGGGACTAGTCCAAGAGACCCAGTACTTC. It yields the protein CASSLAEGLVQETQYF. This chain joins TRBV5-5 and TRBJ2-5, with 8 bases that match TRBD2. J was trimmed by 1 base and V by 0 bases; bases with no gene match: 5. CDR3 length equals 16 residues. CDR1 is SGHKS, CDR2 YYEKEE, per germline (reference sequence).

There are many counts of this clonotype. CDR3 bases: TGCGCCAGCAGCTCACCAGACAGGGCCGAGCAGTACTTC. Amino acids: CASSSPDRAEQYF. The chain recombines TRBV5-1 with TRBJ2-7, with 7 bases lining up with TRBD1. The V gene end was trimmed by 3 bases and the J gene end by 6 bases; junction bases not matched to a gene: 6. CDR3 length equals 13 residues. Germline loops: CDR1 SGHRS, CDR2 YFSETQ. Supplemented by reference TRBV5-1 and TRBJ2-7, the full variable domain reads KAGVTQTPRYLIKTRGQQVTLSCSPISGHRSVSWYQQTPGQGLQFLFEYFSETQRNKGNFPGRFSGRQFSNSRSEMNVSTLELGDSALYLCASSSPDRAEQYFGPGTRLTVT.